These T cell receptor beta chains were read from a single sample in a study of glioma-infiltrating T cells after dendritic cell vaccination. Here immunoSEQ multiplex PCR was the method, and the copy in TCRdb shows in-frame clones only, minus some. The data contain 50,000 to 65,000 clones, roughly 84% of them seen just once; the ten biggest clones take up roughly 9%. The sample was blood, taken after dendritic cell vaccination. These receptors were taken from a human donor with glioblastoma. CDR3s include the opening cysteine and the closing phenylalanine or tryptophan. Fields, in order: CDR3 length, V gene, J gene, CDR3 protein.

len: 15
v_gene: TRBV5-4
j_gene: TRBJ2-1
CDR3aa: CASSLGGGTSWEQFF

len: 17
v_gene: TRBV27
j_gene: TRBJ2-7
CDR3aa: CASSFKPILSIPYEQYF

len: 14
v_gene: TRBV7-8
j_gene: TRBJ2-7
CDR3aa: CASSRRQANYEQYF

len: 14
v_gene: TRBV18
j_gene: TRBJ2-5
CDR3aa: CASSPLKGQKTQYF

len: 21
v_gene: TRBV19
j_gene: TRBJ2-5
CDR3aa: CASSSVFLGLLGTSLEETQYF

len: 14
v_gene: TRBV19
j_gene: TRBJ1-1
CDR3aa: CASSIDRVATEAFF

len: 15
v_gene: TRBV5-6
j_gene: TRBJ2-3
CDR3aa: CASRSSRGAPDTQYF

len: 19
v_gene: TRBV5-1
j_gene: TRBJ2-1
CDR3aa: CASSVTGLAGGLARNEQFF

len: 12
v_gene: TRBV7-8
j_gene: TRBJ1-4
CDR3aa: CASSLPNEKLFF

len: 13
v_gene: TRBV9
j_gene: TRBJ1-6
CDR3aa: CASNRGTGSPLHF

len: 17
v_gene: TRBV15
j_gene: TRBJ2-7
CDR3aa: CATSRDMDPRTSGEQYF

len: 14
v_gene: TRBV4-1
j_gene: TRBJ2-1
CDR3aa: CASSQLTSSNEQFF

len: 15
v_gene: TRBV19
j_gene: TRBJ2-1
CDR3aa: CASSPRGDSYNEQFF